This T cell receptor (beta chain) is drawn from a study of neurological immune-mediated disorders. General study results and limits: In HTLV-1-associated myelopathy, TCR clonal expansion was greatest, whereas multiple sclerosis had the least, falling below healthy controls. Phylogenetic grouping assigned the repertoires of 18 of 34 multiple sclerosis patients to one related-CDR3 cluster, which constitutes a possible signature.

Regarding this clonotype: Antigen specificity is unknown. An end of the junction differs from the germline gene, which may be a read error.

Synthesis of cDNA was performed by 5'RACE using 10-nucleotide random UMIs. In TCRdb, the 5' RACE reads were re-called with MiXCR into one record per CDR3 protein. The sample has approximately 52,000 distinct CDR3 sequences, about 3.7% seen once; the top ten hold 5.5% to 6%. This CDR3 has 17 amino acids. Germline V gene lookup returns CDR1 MNHEY and CDR2 SVGAGI. V and J are TRBV6-5 and TRBJ1-1; D not certain. What was sequenced was PBMCs. The TCR sequence derives from a man in his forties with multiple sclerosis. CDR3 in DNA: TGTGCCAGCATTTACTCCTCCTCATACACTATGAACACTGAAGCTTTCTTT. Residues: CASIYSSSYTMNTEAFF.